The entry below gives a single T cell receptor (beta chain) sequence along with its context. This clonotype was observed a handful of times. It has no known antigen specificity. No base-level quality is on record; no much larger clone is a single base apart. Based on the germline V gene (reference sequence), the CDR1 and CDR2 sequences are SGHKS and YYEKEE. V loses 5 bases of germline sequence and J loses 2 bases, and the interval between the two ends is 11 bases. Its CDR3 holds 13 amino acids, cysteine through phenylalanine. The retained sequence is limited to the CDR3, 39 bases, with the frame set at the first base. This sample is drawn from a study of Graves' ophthalmopathy and Graves' hyperthyroidism (dated by TCRdb to the late 2010s). Background for the entire study: Peripheral blood was collected before any treatment was given, at the time of initial diagnosis. After sampling, hyperthyroidism patients received methimazole starting at 30 mg daily, and ophthalmopathy patients received high-dose intravenous methylprednisolone. The study used TCR beta repertoire signatures to distinguish Graves' ophthalmopathy from Graves' hyperthyroidism and to predict progression to ophthalmopathy. In roughly six hyperthyroidism patients, the T-cell repertoires found in thyroid tissue were compared with those found in blood. For independent validation, a separate cohort was made up of 18 hyperthyroidism patients plus 17 patients who later progressed from hyperthyroidism to ophthalmopathy. A discovery set of 95 to 100 patients (43 ophthalmopathy, under 65 stable hyperthyroidism) was enrolled to explore V-J signatures distinguishing ophthalmopathy from hyperthyroidism. In total, around 130 blood samples were TCR-sequenced: some 43 ophthalmopathy, about 75 hyperthyroidism and some 17 hyperthyroidism-to-ophthalmopathy patients.

The research as a whole found: In validation, the model predicted ophthalmopathy progression with nearly 71% sensitivity and 72.22% specificity; some 13 predicted patients were CT-confirmed with GO in a median of about 7.1 months. No statistical method was used to predetermine the sample size, and group allocation was not hidden from the investigators. Most expanded thyroid clonotypes with frequency above 0.001 were also detected in blood, suggesting blood repertoires may reflect the thyroid immune response. The 13-signature model separated ophthalmopathy from stable hyperthyroidism with roughly 90% sensitivity and about 81% specificity in cross-validation, and 80%/75% in the test set.

The ophthalmopathy patients had moderately to severely active disease, with a Clinical Activity Score of 3 or higher, a NOSPECS grade of 4 or higher, and a disease duration of less than 3 months. Patients were excluded if they had other autoimmune diseases, uncontrolled infections, pregnancy or lactation. Diagnosis was based on clinical symptoms, serum thyroxine, TRAb, thyroid ultrasound and orbital computed tomography. PBMCs were isolated from 10 ml of fresh peripheral blood by Ficoll-Paque density gradient centrifugation. Total RNA was extracted using Trizol reagent, and RNA quality was checked on an Agilent 2100 Bioanalyzer. TCR beta CDR3 regions were amplified from RNA transcripts for repertoire sequencing. HTBI primers and the Qiagen OneStep RT-PCR kit were used in a first-round RT-PCR, which was followed by a second-round multiplex PCR, size selection and purification. Sequencing of the libraries was carried out on an Illumina HiSeq2000 in paired-end mode with 100 bp reads. As for the authors' bioinformatics: SOAPnuke was used for read processing, and reads with adapters, uncalled bases, a mean Phred below 15, or no exact constant-primer or identifier match were discarded. COPE v1.2.5 was used to merge the high-quality paired reads. Each unique nucleotide sequence was defined as a clonotype, and clonotypes were aligned to IMGT TRB V, D and J references with MiTCR v1.1. Analysis was restricted to V-J combinations with a frequency above 0.0001, which covered just over 98% of repertoires. A TCR clonal expansion and chaos score per V-J combination was defined as the ratio of F50 clonal expansion to chaos observed in the TCRdist matrix. Welch's t-statistics and random forest were used to reduce features to about 13 V-J combinations, which were fed into a naive Bayes classifier. The Morisita-Horn index was used to measure how similar the thyroid and blood repertoires were. The raw public data were reprocessed by TCRdb itself: fastp quality trimming at Q25, MiXCR clonotype calling, in-frame beta chains only. Every distinct CDR3 protein forms one entry, paired with its most common genes and DNA. It is TCRdb's table, rather than the study itself, that gives the V and J calls and clone size. Counted in this sample were about 740,000 distinct CDR3 sequences; 40% of them appeared once. The ten top clones hold about 40% of the sample.

The chain uses TRBV5-5 and TRBJ2-7, with the identity of the D gene unclear. This sequence originates from an adult man with Graves' ophthalmopathy. The sample comprised peripheral blood. The CDR3 has the sequence CASSNGPTYEQYF. Read as DNA, the sequence is TGTGCCAGCAGTAATGGCCCGACCTACGAGCAGTACTTC.